These 15 T cell receptor beta chains were sequenced from one sample in a study of shared clonotypes between healthy human individuals (TCRdb year 2020). Library method: the immunoSEQ multiplex PCR assay. TCRdb carries this immuneACCESS record with in-frame sequences only. Its versions omit some clonotypes, under half of them owing to an unresolved V gene in the studies checked, with the rest unexplained. Within this sample are almost 750,000 clones, with 72% of them counted one time only. Jointly, the top ten make up roughly 1.8% of the sample. The material sequenced was memory CD4+ T cells sorted from blood. The cell subset or site tag for this specimen amounts to: CD45RA-negative fraction. The receptors here all came from a woman in her twenties or thirties in good health.

V usage is TRBV11-2 and J usage is TRBJ2-7; 11 positions match TRBD2. J was trimmed by 4 bases and V by 2 bases; bases with no gene match: 7. Germline lookup yields CDR1 SGHAT and CDR2 FQNNGV. The CDR3 consists of 16 residues. As DNA, the CDR3 is TGTGCCAGCAGCTTATCCGGACTAGCGGGTTTATACGAGCAGTACTTC. Its protein is CASSLSGLAGLYEQYF.

Worth noting for this clone: Different DNA sequences within this sample yield the same CDR3. The chain combines TRBV5-1 with TRBJ1-2, with D possibly being TRBD1 (5 bases). The CDR3 is 15 residues long. The germline V gene has CDR1 SGHRS and CDR2 YFSETQ. Trimming removed 3 bases at V and 2 bases at J, with 14 bases between. The CDR3 sequence is CASSSGTGLNYGYTF. Written as DNA, the CDR3 is TGCGCCAGCAGCTCGGGGACGGGATTAAACTATGGCTACACCTTC.

Regarding this clone: The sample holds other DNA sequences that translate to the same CDR3. The rearrangement links TRBV28 to TRBJ1-2; a weak D match, TRBD1 (5 bases). Germline lookup yields CDR1 MDHEN and CDR2 SYDVKM. V gave up 2 bases and J gave up 4 bases, with 8 bases separating them. This CDR3 region has 13 residues. The CDR3 protein is CASSLQGSYGYTF. For the CDR3, the DNA is TGTGCCAGCAGTTTACAGGGCAGCTATGGCTACACCTTC.

The chain carries TRBV6-1 and TRBJ1-5; D unclear. Germline V CDR1 and CDR2: MNHNS, SASEGT. The CDR3 spans 13 residues. Trimming took 4 bases from V and 4 from J, leaving 8 bases between them. The CDR3 DNA follows: TGTGCCAGCAGTGTACAAGAGAATCAGCCCCAGCATTTT. It translates to CASSVQENQPQHF.

This clone came up a few times. CDR3 sequence (DNA): TGTGCCAGCAGTGAGACGGAAATCGGGGAGCTGTTTTTT. Its protein is CASSETEIGELFF. This sequence joins TRBV6-5 and TRBJ2-2; no reliable D call. The CDR3 is 13 residues long. The V end lost 5 bases, the J end lost 7 bases, and 11 bases lay between the germline ends. In germline, CDR1 is MNHEY, CDR2 SVGAGI.

V gene TRBV11-2 combines with J gene TRBJ2-5; a possible D gene is TRBD1 (5 bases). The J call is uncertain, as TRBJ2-7 better fits the DNA end. The CDR3 has 15 amino acids. Germline CDR1 reads SGHAT; CDR2 reads FQNNGV. CDR3 sequence (DNA): TGTGCCAGCAGCCCAGTAACAGGTTTTGCCTACGAGCAGTACTTC. Translation: CASSPVTGFAYEQYF.

CDR3: CASSPTSSFFNEQFF. The CDR3 region has the DNA TGTGCCAGCAGCCCCACTAGTTCCTTTTTTAATGAGCAGTTCTTC. The V call is TRBV7-3, the J call TRBJ2-1; D possibly corresponds to TRBD2 (5 bases). The germline gives CDR1 SGHTA, CDR2 FQGTGA. The CDR3 contains 15 residues. V lost 5 bases, J lost 7 bases, and 18 bases lay in between.

The rearrangement links TRBV6-5 to TRBJ2-1; D not certain. This CDR3 region has 12 residues. Looked up from germline, CDR1 is MNHEY and CDR2 is SVGAGI. Trimming pared 5 bases from V and 4 bases from J, leaving 6 bases between. The CDR3 DNA reads TGTGCCAGCAGTGGGCCTTACAATGAGCAGTTCTTC. Residues: CASSGPYNEQFF.

The gene calls are TRBV23-1 and TRBJ2-7, with D unresolved. TRBV23-1 is given ORF status, its function remaining uncertain. Deletions cut 0 bases from V and 5 bases from J, with 17 bases between. The CDR3 has 16 residues. CDR3 nucleotides: TGCGCCAGCAGTCAATCTCGGGCTTCCCGCGCTCACGAGCAGTACTTC. It yields the protein CASSQSRASRAHEQYF.

The chain uses TRBV4-1 and TRBJ2-1, with 10 bases lining up with TRBD2. The CDR3 loop spans 15 amino acids. The junction had 2 bases not matched to a gene; V was cut back by 1 base and J by 5 bases. Germline assignment: CDR1 MGHRA and CDR2 YSYEKL. The CDR3, as DNA: TGCGCCAGCAGCCAAGGAGCGGGAGGGGACAATGAGCAGTTCTTC. It is translated as CASSQGAGGDNEQFF.

This chain joins TRBV5-1 and TRBJ2-5; possible D gene TRBD2, 7 bases. The CDR3 runs 16 residues. Trimming stripped 4 bases from V and 3 bases from J, with 19 bases between. Germline V gives CDR1 SGHRS, CDR2 YFSETQ. The CDR3: CASSPSPGGRKETQYF. The CDR3 coding sequence is TGCGCCAGCAGCCCCAGCCCCGGGGGGCGGAAAGAGACCCAGTACTTC. The complete variable domain, with remaining parts taken from reference TRBV5-1 and TRBJ2-5, reads KAGVTQTPRYLIKTRGQQVTLSCSPISGHRSVSWYQQTPGQGLQFLFEYFSETQRNKGNFPGRFSGRQFSNSRSEMNVSTLELGDSALYLCASSPSPGGRKETQYFGPGTRLLVL.

This chain joins TRBV7-9 and TRBJ2-7; 12 bases fit TRBD2. There are 14 residues in the CDR3. Trimming removed 8 bases from V and 1 base from J; junction bases left unmatched: 3. The germline V gene has CDR1 SEHNR and CDR2 FQNEAQ (reference sequence). The CDR3 region has the DNA TGTGCCAGCGGCGGGACTAGCGGGTCCTACGAGCAGTACTTC. Its protein is CASGGTSGSYEQYF.

This clone was counted between two and nine times. Possible read error: a much larger clone is one base away. The identical CDR3 is also encoded by other nucleotide sequences in the sample. This sequence joins TRBV5-1 and TRBJ2-1; possibly TRBD1 for D (5 bases). V was clipped by 2 bases and J by 0 bases, with 9 bases between them. Per the germline V gene, CDR1 is SGHRS and CDR2 is YFSETQ. This CDR3 has 15 amino acids. CDR3 sequence reads: CASSFDSSSYNEQFF. Here the CDR3 DNA reads TGCGCCAGCAGCTTCGACAGTAGCTCCTACAATGAGCAGTTCTTC.

This clone was seen a single time. The CDR3 loop reads CASSFRTSGHYNEQFF. CDR3 nucleotides: TGTGCCAGCAGCTTCCGTACTAGCGGACACTACAATGAGCAGTTCTTC. The V and J genes are TRBV7-2 and TRBJ2-1; 8 bases align to TRBD2. The junction had 7 bases not matched to a gene; V was cut back by 3 bases and J by 3 bases. The CDR3 covers 16 residues. CDR1 is SGHTA, CDR2 FQGNSA, per germline.

The chain combines TRBV4-1 with TRBJ1-2; D is possibly TRBD1 (5 bases). Germline-derived CDR1 and CDR2 are MGHRA and YSYEKL. V dropped 5 bases and J dropped 4 bases, with 20 bases sitting between them. This CDR3 comprises 16 residues. The CDR3 sequence is CASSRGNYRKTYGYTF. As DNA, the CDR3 is TGCGCCAGCAGCAGGGGAAACTACCGAAAGACCTATGGCTACACCTTC.